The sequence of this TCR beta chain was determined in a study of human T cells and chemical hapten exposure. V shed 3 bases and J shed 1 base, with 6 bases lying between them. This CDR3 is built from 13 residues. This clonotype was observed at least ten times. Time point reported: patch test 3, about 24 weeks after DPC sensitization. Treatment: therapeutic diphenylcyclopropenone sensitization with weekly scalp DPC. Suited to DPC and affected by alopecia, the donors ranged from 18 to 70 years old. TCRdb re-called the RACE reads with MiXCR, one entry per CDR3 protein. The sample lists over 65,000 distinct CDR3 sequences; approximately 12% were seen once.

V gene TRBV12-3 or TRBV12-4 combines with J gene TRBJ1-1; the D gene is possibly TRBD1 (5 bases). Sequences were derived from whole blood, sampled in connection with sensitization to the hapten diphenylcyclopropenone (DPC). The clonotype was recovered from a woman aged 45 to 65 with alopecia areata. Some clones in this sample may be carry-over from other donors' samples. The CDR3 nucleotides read TGTGCCAGCAGTTTCGGGGGGAACACTGAAGCTTTCTTT. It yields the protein CASSFGGNTEAFF.